The clone carrying this TCR beta chain was observed at least ten times. Its specificity is unknown. PCR was performed a second time for about 7 to 11 cycles using a sample-barcoded 5' primer and a J-beta primer mix. Each cDNA molecule received a tag from a template-switch adaptor that had 12 random nucleotides. Each CDR3 protein gets one entry after TCRdb re-called the 5' RACE reads with MiXCR. This table holds more than 800,000 distinct CDR3 sequences, around 26% found once. The source of the sample is a study of blood T cells in healthy people across ages. Across the study: Capture via template switching afforded approximately one barcoded beta molecule per two T cells.

The germline V gene encodes CDR1 MDHEN and CDR2 SYDVKM. Between the trimmed V and J ends, which lost 10 bases and 2 bases, there was a span of 15 bases. The CDR3 has 13 residues. General study points: Long-lived donors carried more naive CD4+ cells and greater diversity than aged donors. Age advanced and TCR beta diversity per million T cells fell, roughly linearly.

The sequencing sample was made of blood. The clonotype comes from a woman of 80 years or more in good health. The chain carries TRBV28 and TRBJ2-7, with a possible D match to TRBD1 (5 bases). CDR3 DNA: TGTGCCACGCTCCAGGGAAGTCCCTACGAGCAGTACTTC. It yields the protein CATLQGSPYEQYF. Based on the CDR3 plus reference TRBV28 and TRBJ2-7, the full variable domain is DVKVTQSSRYLVKRTGEKVFLECVQDMDHENMFWYRQDPGLGLRLIYFSYDVKMKEKGDIPEGYSVSREKKERFSLILESASTNQTSMYLCATLQGSPYEQYFGPGTRLTVT.